Listed below are T cell receptor beta chains from one sample, sequenced in a study of blood T cell repertoires in COVID-19. Clones were sequenced by immunoSEQ multiplex PCR, and TCRdb holds only the in-frame ones, with some missing. Of approximately 30,000 clones in the sample, around 88% were seen once. The sample consisted of peripheral blood. Every receptor here comes from a human donor in a cohort sampled during active COVID-19. CDR3s include the opening cysteine and the closing phenylalanine or tryptophan.

j_gene: TRBJ1-6
v_gene: TRBV2
CDR3aa: CASRQGGWNSPLHF

j_gene: TRBJ1-2
v_gene: TRBV7-2
CDR3aa: CASSLDSGGSGYTF

j_gene: TRBJ2-7
v_gene: TRBV5-1
CDR3aa: CASSLPTGTGRYEQYF

j_gene: TRBJ1-2
v_gene: TRBV19
CDR3aa: CASSGTAESYGYTF

j_gene: TRBJ2-1
v_gene: TRBV6-2/TRBV6-3
CDR3aa: CASSYPPLHNEQFF

j_gene: TRBJ2-3
v_gene: TRBV2
CDR3aa: CASSSDPSTDTQYF

j_gene: TRBJ2-7
v_gene: TRBV9
CDR3aa: CASSVGYSSSYEQYF

j_gene: TRBJ2-7
v_gene: TRBV5-1
CDR3aa: CASSLPGQQSSYEQYF

j_gene: TRBJ2-3
v_gene: TRBV28
CDR3aa: CASSPGGAKDTQYF

j_gene: TRBJ2-1
v_gene: TRBV5-4
CDR3aa: CASSLGGHNEQFF

j_gene: TRBJ1-4
v_gene: TRBV5-4
CDR3aa: CASSLAGVEEKLFF

j_gene: TRBJ2-3
v_gene: TRBV5-1
CDR3aa: CASSPAYNNQGADTQYF

j_gene: TRBJ1-4
v_gene: TRBV29-1
CDR3aa: CSANVRTNEKLFF

j_gene: TRBJ2-5
v_gene: TRBV3-1/TRBV3-2
CDR3aa: CASSPRLAGGQETQYF

j_gene: TRBJ1-1
v_gene: TRBV9
CDR3aa: CASSPRIGGTEAFF

j_gene: TRBJ1-1
v_gene: TRBV29-1
CDR3aa: CSVRGSGTEAFF

j_gene: TRBJ2-5
v_gene: TRBV10-1
CDR3aa: CASSENPLRETQYF

j_gene: TRBJ1-6
v_gene: TRBV11-2
CDR3aa: CASTQGPPPLHF

j_gene: TRBJ2-2
v_gene: TRBV3-1/TRBV3-2
CDR3aa: CASSQERGIAPGGTRAGELFF

j_gene: TRBJ2-7
v_gene: TRBV7-9
CDR3aa: CASSLARTQGTDTYEQYF

j_gene: TRBJ2-4
v_gene: TRBV19
CDR3aa: CASTSGADGAKNIQYF

j_gene: TRBJ2-3
v_gene: TRBV9
CDR3aa: CASSVYQGGGTDTQYF

j_gene: TRBJ2-7
v_gene: TRBV27
CDR3aa: CASSSPGTGGYEQYF

j_gene: TRBJ2-5
v_gene: TRBV11-3
CDR3aa: CASSLVCGGRETQYF

j_gene: TRBJ2-7
v_gene: TRBV24-1
CDR3aa: CATSVSGTSGIYF

j_gene: TRBJ2-7
v_gene: TRBV28
CDR3aa: CASSLGPTRGGRSYEQYF

j_gene: TRBJ2-3
v_gene: TRBV5-1
CDR3aa: CASSKDSNTDTQYF

j_gene: TRBJ1-6
v_gene: TRBV5-4
CDR3aa: CASSLAWDRGNSPLHF

j_gene: TRBJ2-3
v_gene: TRBV19
CDR3aa: CASSITATSVITDTQYF

j_gene: TRBJ1-2
v_gene: TRBV28
CDR3aa: CASSLGDRDQNYGYTF

j_gene: TRBJ1-5
v_gene: TRBV15
CDR3aa: CATSRVSRDNQPQHF

j_gene: TRBJ2-5
v_gene: TRBV5-1
CDR3aa: CASSPGTVQETQYF

j_gene: TRBJ1-4
v_gene: TRBV3-1/TRBV3-2
CDR3aa: CASGEEKLFF

j_gene: TRBJ2-2
v_gene: TRBV6-5
CDR3aa: CATAWRAGELFF

j_gene: TRBJ1-2
v_gene: TRBV7-8
CDR3aa: CASSPEGGWGYTF

j_gene: TRBJ1-5
v_gene: TRBV28
CDR3aa: CASSSPSGIQPQHF

j_gene: TRBJ2-1
v_gene: TRBV28
CDR3aa: CASSLWGAGGTYNEQFF

j_gene: TRBJ2-5
v_gene: TRBV7-3
CDR3aa: CASSSRDPGAQYF

j_gene: TRBJ2-1
v_gene: TRBV9
CDR3aa: CASSVAASGQNEQFF

j_gene: TRBJ2-1
v_gene: TRBV5-1
CDR3aa: CASSGQERAYNEQFF

j_gene: TRBJ2-4
v_gene: TRBV7-7
CDR3aa: CASSPDRGGIQYF

j_gene: TRBJ2-5
v_gene: TRBV9
CDR3aa: CASSLRGQGSETQYF

j_gene: TRBJ2-7
v_gene: TRBV5-6
CDR3aa: CASSSDRDSYEQYF

j_gene: TRBJ2-1
v_gene: TRBV2
CDR3aa: CASSPTWNEQFF

j_gene: TRBJ1-4
v_gene: TRBV5-6
CDR3aa: CASSLGRRAWEANEKLFF

j_gene: TRBJ2-1
v_gene: TRBV7-9
CDR3aa: CASSLNTGAQQFF

j_gene: TRBJ2-5
v_gene: TRBV18
CDR3aa: CASSPSSDQETQYF